A selection of T cell receptor beta chains follows, all from one sample in a study of cytomegalovirus exposure and HLA in healthy donors. Profiling relied on immunoSEQ multiplex PCR, and the TCRdb table lists in-frame clones only, not all of them. The sample holds some 190,000 clones, around 78% seen once. The sequenced material came from PBMCs. Source of these receptors: a woman aged 30 to 39 in good health and CMV-seropositive. Both conserved end residues are part of each CDR3. A D gene is named only where the DNA matches it firmly. Size values are once, few and many counts, or a class for expanded clones, and some rows have none.

j_call d_call clone_size v_call cdr3_nt cdr3_aa
TRBJ2-1 NA once TRBV7-9 TGTGCCAGCAGTTACGGGACTCCTTACAATGAGCAGTTCTTC CASSYGTPYNEQFF
TRBJ2-5 TRBD2 few TRBV7-7 TGTGCTAGCAGCTTAAGAATCGGAGCGGGGGGACTAGAGACCCAGTACTTC CASSLRIGAGGLETQYF
TRBJ2-1 TRBD2 NA TRBV28 TGTGCAACATCCCTGACTAGCGGGGAGGAGGGTGAGCAGTTCTTC CATSLTSGEEGEQFF
TRBJ2-7 TRBD1 few TRBV27 TGTGCCAGCCGTCGGGGCCCGCGGACAGGGGGTAACGAGCAGTACTTC CASRRGPRTGGNEQYF
TRBJ2-7 NA NA TRBV4-3 TGCGCCAGCAGCCAAGAAGCAGCGGATGCATACGGGCAGTACTTC CASSQEAADAYGQYF
TRBJ2-2 NA NA TRBV6-5 TGTGCCAGCAGTTACGAAGCAGGAAGCACCGGGGAGCTGTTTTTT CASSYEAGSTGELFF
TRBJ1-3 NA NA TRBV7-9 TGTGCCAGCAGCTTAGGTCGGGGAAACACCATATATTTT CASSLGRGNTIYF
TRBJ1-3 NA NA TRBV7-2 TGTGCCAGCAGCCCCCCCAGAGGGAGCTCTGGAAACACCATATATTTT CASSPPRGSSGNTIYF
TRBJ2-5 TRBD2 NA TRBV28 TGTGCCAGCAGTTCGCCCGGGACTAGCGGCGGGACCCAGTACTTC CASSSPGTSGGTQYF
TRBJ2-2 TRBD2 NA TRBV28 TGTGCCAGCAGTGCCCGACTAGCGGGAGGTCCCGGGGAGCTGTTTTTT CASSARLAGGPGELFF
TRBJ2-1 NA NA TRBV2 TGTGCCAGCCCGAGACAGGATTACAATGAGCAGTTCTTC CASPRQDYNEQFF
TRBJ1-5 NA once TRBV6-5 TGTGCCAGCAGAAGGGGAAAAGGGGATCAGCCCCAGCATTTT CASRRGKGDQPQHF
TRBJ1-1 TRBD1 NA TRBV30 TGTGCCTGGAGTGTATTAGCAGGGGGCATTCGGATGAACACTGAAGCTTTCTTT CAWSVLAGGIRMNTEAFF
TRBJ2-5 NA NA TRBV10-3 TGTGCCATCAGTGAGGAGTGGCACGCCAGGGCTGGGGAGACCCAGTACTTC CAISEEWHARAGETQYF
TRBJ2-3 NA few TRBV7-2 TGTGCCAGCAGCGGCAGGGTAGGGTTTCCTAGCACAGATACGCAGTATTTT CASSGRVGFPSTDTQYF
TRBJ1-1 NA few TRBV6-1 TGTGCCAGCATCCGGGCGGGGACTGAAGCTTTCTTT CASIRAGTEAFF
TRBJ2-7 NA NA TRBV5-1 TGCGCCAGCAGCTCAACAGGGATCTACTACGAGCAGTACTTC CASSSTGIYYEQYF
TRBJ2-4 TRBD1 NA TRBV7-2 TGTGCCAGCAGCCCTCTGACAGGGCTAGCCAAAAACATTCAGTACTTC CASSPLTGLAKNIQYF
TRBJ1-5 NA NA TRBV30 TGTGCCTGGAGTATGGGGAGCCAGCCCCAGCATTTT CAWSMGSQPQHF
TRBJ2-7 TRBD2 NA TRBV13 TGTGCCAGCAGCTCTAGCGGGAGGGCCTACGAGCAGTACTTC CASSSSGRAYEQYF
TRBJ2-1 NA NA TRBV5-1 TGCGCCAGCAGCTTGGGGGGCGCCGTTGTGGACAATGAGCAGTTCTTC CASSLGGAVVDNEQFF
TRBJ2-5 TRBD2 NA TRBV5-4 TGTGCCAGCAGCCCTGATAGCGGGAGTGGAGAGACCCAGTACTTC CASSPDSGSGETQYF
TRBJ2-7 TRBD2 few TRBV5-1 TGCGCCAGCAGGGGGGGGACTATTGCCGGCTACGAGCAGTACTTC CASRGGTIAGYEQYF
TRBJ1-2 TRBD1 NA TRBV7-9 TGTTCCAGCAGCTTAACAGGGGGCTATGGCTACACCTTC CSSSLTGGYGYTF
TRBJ2-1 TRBD2 NA TRBV27 TGTGCCAGCAGTTTCCTCGGACTAGCGGGGGCTGGTGCTGAGCAGTTCTTC CASSFLGLAGAGAEQFF
TRBJ2-7 TRBD1 NA TRBV5-8 TGTGCCAGCAGCGTGGGGACAGACGGCGAGCAGTACTTC CASSVGTDGEQYF
TRBJ2-3 TRBD2 NA TRBV11-2 TGTGCCAGCAGCCCCACGCGGGGGTGGGGGACAGATACGCAGTATTTT CASSPTRGWGTDTQYF
TRBJ2-3 TRBD2 NA TRBV11-2 TGTGCCAGCAGCTTCGAGCTAGCGGGAGGTCCGGATACGCAGTATTTT CASSFELAGGPDTQYF
TRBJ1-1 NA NA TRBV29-1 TGCAGCGTGGAGGGGTCCGGGAACACTGAAGCTTTCTTT CSVEGSGNTEAFF
TRBJ2-5 NA once TRBV30 TGTGCCTGGAGTGTTCACGGCCGGGGAGAGACCCAGTACTTC CAWSVHGRGETQYF
TRBJ2-3 TRBD2 NA TRBV5-1 TGCGCCAGCAGTCGACTAGCGGGGGGTTTGTTTTCGCCAGATACGCAGTATTTT CASSRLAGGLFSPDTQYF
TRBJ1-2 NA NA TRBV6-1 TGTGCCAGCAGTGGCGACAGGCGTGGTGGTGGCTACACCTTC CASSGDRRGGGYTF
TRBJ2-3 TRBD2 once TRBV28 TGTGCCAGCAGTGTCGCCGCGGGGGACGGAACAGATACGCAGTATTTT CASSVAAGDGTDTQYF
TRBJ1-1 TRBD1 NA TRBV4-2 TGTGCCAGCAGCCAAGGACAGGGGCACATGAACACTGAAGCTTTCTTT CASSQGQGHMNTEAFF
TRBJ1-2 NA NA TRBV12-5 TGTGCTAGTGGTTTGGTACCCATCGGCTATGGCTACACCTTC CASGLVPIGYGYTF
TRBJ1-4 NA NA TRBV28 TGTGCCAGCAGTTTCGGTTCTGCTAATGAAAAACTGTTTTTT CASSFGSANEKLFF
TRBJ2-3 NA NA TRBV10-3 TGTGCCATCCAACGGGGGAATGAGCCTACGCAGTATTTT CAIQRGNEPTQYF
TRBJ2-3 TRBD1 few TRBV5-1 TGCGCCAGCAGCTTACAGGGGGCAGGCACAGATACGCAGTATTTT CASSLQGAGTDTQYF
TRBJ2-1 TRBD2 NA TRBV29-1 TGCAGCTCTTTGGGAGCGGGAGGGTACAATGAGCAGTTCTTC CSSLGAGGYNEQFF
TRBJ1-2 NA once TRBV5-1 TGCGCCAGCAGCTTAGACTATAACTATGGCTACACCTTC CASSLDYNYGYTF
TRBJ2-3 NA NA TRBV2 TGTGCCAGCGTGACACCGCGTGGAGGTTCAGATACGCAGTATTTT CASVTPRGGSDTQYF
TRBJ2-5 TRBD2 few TRBV5-4 TGTGCCAGCAGCGTCGAACTAGCGGGGGCTGAGGAGACCCAGTACTTC CASSVELAGAEETQYF
TRBJ2-3 TRBD2 NA TRBV7-9 TGTGCCAGCAGCCCGCTAGCGGGGACAGATACGCAGTATTTT CASSPLAGTDTQYF
TRBJ2-5 NA NA TRBV4-1 TGCGCCAGCAGCCAAGAGGGGAGACAAGAGACCCAGTACTTC CASSQEGRQETQYF
TRBJ2-5 NA NA TRBV7-2 TGTGCCAGCAGCCAACGGGGTTACAGTGGGACCCAGTACTTC CASSQRGYSGTQYF
TRBJ2-2 NA NA TRBV5-1 TGCGCCAGCAGCTTGGTATCAGGGTCCCACCGGGAGCTGTTTTTT CASSLVSGSHRELFF
TRBJ1-6 TRBD1 NA TRBV19 TGTGCCAGTAGTTCTCAGGGGGACCTCCACTTT CASSSQGDLHF
TRBJ2-2 NA NA TRBV5-1 TGCGCCAGCAGCTTGGAAACCAGGGAAACCGGGGAGCTGTTTTTT CASSLETRETGELFF
TRBJ2-2 NA few TRBV5-1 TGCGCCAGCAGCTTGGGCGCGGGGCGGACCGGGGAGCTGTTTTTT CASSLGAGRTGELFF
TRBJ2-7 NA once TRBV5-1 TGCGCCAGCAACTTGCGCCCCGAGGCCTACGAGCAGTACTTC CASNLRPEAYEQYF
TRBJ2-7 NA NA TRBV4-2 TGTGCCAGCAGCCAGGAGGACGAGCAGTACTTC CASSQEDEQYF
TRBJ1-4 TRBD1 NA TRBV30 TGTGCCTGGAGTGTGTTAGGGGGCCTCGGAAAACTGTTTTTT CAWSVLGGLGKLFF
TRBJ1-1 NA once TRBV10-3 TGTGCCACCGGCGGGCGGAACACTGAAGCTTTCTTT CATGGRNTEAFF
TRBJ2-7 TRBD1 NA TRBV5-1 TGCGCCGGCAGCTTGGAACAGGGGGGATTGTACGAGCAGTACTTC CAGSLEQGGLYEQYF
TRBJ2-2 NA once TRBV5-1 TGCGCCAGCAGATCAGAATTGTCCAACACCGGGGAGCTGTTTTTT CASRSELSNTGELFF
TRBJ2-2 TRBD2 NA TRBV13 TGTGCCAGCAGCTTAGGGGGACTAGCCACCGGGGAGCTGTTTTTT CASSLGGLATGELFF
TRBJ1-2 TRBD1 NA TRBV5-1 TGCGCCAGCAGCTCCCGGGGACAGGGAAGCGGCTACACCTTC CASSSRGQGSGYTF
TRBJ2-7 NA NA TRBV2 TGTGCCAGCAGTGAAGGGCCCCAACCCTCCTACGAGCAGTACTTC CASSEGPQPSYEQYF